The 24 T cell receptor beta chains below all came from one sample that was sequenced in a study of cytomegalovirus exposure and HLA in healthy donors (dated by TCRdb to about 2017). Library generation was performed with the immunoSEQ multiplex PCR assay. For the multiplex PCR, a mixture combining 60 forward primers for TCR Vbeta segments and 13 reverse primers for TCR Jbeta segments was used. The source is immuneACCESS, and TCRdb retained only in-frame sequences with V and J called. Part of the clones is not carried over; for the studies checked, unresolved V genes explain less than half of this, and the remainder is unexplained. Recorded for this sample are 140,000 to 150,000 clones; over 60% of them occurred a single time. The ten biggest clones cover approximately 2.1% of the sample. Sequencing was performed on PBMCs. These receptors were taken from a man aged 35 to 55 in good health and CMV-seronegative.

CDR3 residues: CASSYQREGLTNEQFF. The CDR3 DNA reads as TGCGCCAGCAGTTATCAGCGGGAGGGCCTCACAAATGAGCAGTTCTTC. The chain carries TRBV5-1 and TRBJ2-1, with 10 nucleotides matching TRBD2. The CDR3 extends over 16 amino acids. V trimming: 5 bases; J trimming: 7 bases; junction bases outside the gene matches: 12. Germline V gene data show CDR1 as SGHRS and CDR2 as YFSETQ.

This sequence joins TRBV7-2 and TRBJ2-1; 7 nucleotides match TRBD1. CDR1 is SGHTA and CDR2 is FQGNSA in the germline V gene. CDR3 length: 15 amino acids. The trim removed 1 base at V and 4 bases at J, leaving 4 bases unmatched. The CDR3 DNA reads TGTGCCAGCAGCTTAGAGGGGGCGCCTTACAATGAGCAGTTCTTC. Its protein product is CASSLEGAPYNEQFF. Drawing the rest from reference TRBV7-2 and TRBJ2-1, the complete variable domain is GAGVSQSPSNKVTEKGKDVELRCDPISGHTALYWYRQSLGQGLEFLIYFQGNSAPDKSGLPSDRFSAERTGGSVSTLTIQRTQQEDSAVYLCASSLEGAPYNEQFFGPGTRLTVL.

The rearrangement uses TRBV13 and TRBJ2-7, with a weak D call TRBD2 (5 bases). This CDR3 region has 14 residues. Trimming took off 3 bases at V and 0 bases at J, with 9 bases between the two ends. Per germline, CDR1 PRHDT and CDR2 FYEKMQ (reference sequence). This chain's CDR3 is CASSLSGVSYEQYF. CDR3 DNA sequence: TGTGCCAGCAGCTTGTCCGGGGTCTCCTACGAGCAGTACTTC.

This rearrangement joins TRBV5-4 to TRBJ1-1; 8 bases agree with TRBD1. From germline, CDR1 is SGHNT and CDR2 YYREEE (reference sequence). V shed 3 bases and J 5 bases; nucleotides not matched to a gene: 6. CDR3 length equals 14 residues. For the CDR3, the DNA is TGTGCCAGCAGCTATGGACAGGGTAGGACTGAAGCTTTCTTT. Protein: CASSYGQGRTEAFF.

The CDR3 DNA sequence: TGTGCCAGCAGCGTAGCGGGGTTCTCCTACGAGCAGTACTTC. Residues: CASSVAGFSYEQYF. This chain links TRBV9 with TRBJ2-7; D perhaps matches TRBD2 (5 bases). There are 14 residues in the CDR3. Between the trimmed V and J ends, which lost 0 bases and 0 bases, there was a span of 7 bases. CDR1 is SGDLS and CDR2 is YYNGEE in the germline V gene.

The chain has TRBV7-9 and TRBJ2-3, with D unclear. The CDR3 contains 15 residues. Germline V gene lookup returns CDR1 SEHNR and CDR2 FQNEAQ (reference sequence). Trimming cost V 0 bases and J 1 base, with 8 bases left between them. The CDR3 loop is CASSLALRGTDTQYF. CDR3 in DNA: TGTGCCAGCAGCTTAGCGCTTCGGGGCACAGATACGCAGTATTTT.

The rearrangement links TRBV19 to TRBJ2-7, with D possibly matching TRBD1 (5 bases). The germline V gene has CDR1 LNHDA and CDR2 SQIVND (reference sequence). The CDR3 runs to 13 residues. With 5 bases removed from V and 6 bases from J, the gap between germline ends came to 14 bases. The CDR3 nucleotides read TGTGCCAGTAGTTCCCTCCCTGGGGCCGAGCAGTACTTC. Residues: CASSSLPGAEQYF.

There are a few counts of this clone. Here the CDR3 reads CASSQRLAGGRETQYF. The CDR3 DNA sequence: TGCGCCAGCAGCCAACGACTAGCGGGGGGTCGGGAGACCCAGTACTTC. The chain couples TRBV4-1 to TRBJ2-5; 13 bases line up with TRBD2. The germline V gene encodes CDR1 MGHRA and CDR2 YSYEKL. This CDR3 is 16 amino acids long. J lost 5 bases, V lost 2 bases, and 5 bases had no gene match.

V usage is TRBV4-3 and J usage is TRBJ1-2, with 9 bases matching TRBD1. Germline trimming cut 4 bases from V and 4 bases from J; bases unmatched to any gene: 13. The CDR3 spans 17 residues. The V gene's germline CDR1 is LGHNA and CDR2 YSLEER. DNA of the CDR3: TGCGCCAGCAGCCTAACCACCGGGACAGGGATTCCCTATGGCTACACCTTC. It specifies CASSLTTGTGIPYGYTF.

The chain combines TRBV9 with TRBJ1-1; no clear D. CDR1 is SGDLS, CDR2 YYNGEE, per germline. V was shortened by 4 bases and J by 1 base, with 11 bases between the two germline ends. There are 14 residues in the CDR3. The CDR3 is CASSPPYSNTEAFF. The CDR3 DNA follows: TGTGCCAGCAGCCCACCGTACTCGAACACTGAAGCTTTCTTT.

J is TRBJ2-2 and V is TRBV10-3; possible D gene TRBD2, 5 bases. In germline, CDR1 is ENHRY, CDR2 SYGVKD. V lost 5 bases and J 5 bases, leaving 9 bases between the germline ends. This CDR3 comprises 13 residues. Here the CDR3 reads CAISWTGTGELFF. CDR3 DNA sequence: TGTGCCATCAGTTGGACGGGGACCGGGGAGCTGTTTTTT.

This clone showed up just a few times. The chain couples TRBV9 to TRBJ2-2; a possible D gene is TRBD1 (5 bases). The germline CDR1 and CDR2 sequences are SGDLS and YYNGEE. Trimming took 2 bases from V and 0 from J, leaving 14 bases between them. The CDR3 sequence is 17 residues long. CDR3 amino acids: CASSVKIDRTNTGELFF. CDR3 DNA sequence: TGTGCCAGCAGCGTTAAGATTGACAGAACGAACACCGGGGAGCTGTTTTTT.

V is TRBV29-1 and J is TRBJ1-3; unclear D gene. This CDR3 comprises 14 residues. V was trimmed by 2 bases and J by 0 bases, leaving 8 bases between them. CDR1 is SQVTM and CDR2 is ANQGSEA in the germline V gene. CDR3 bases: TGCAGCGTTGAAAAACAGAACTCTGGAAACACCATATATTTT. Encoded protein: CSVEKQNSGNTIYF.

The V gene is TRBV20-1, the J gene TRBJ1-2, with 8 positions matching TRBD1. The germline V gene encodes CDR1 DFQATT and CDR2 SNEGSKA (reference sequence). The CDR3 is 11 amino acids. V was pared by 6 bases and J by 8 bases, with 5 bases of the junction left unmatched. CDR3 bases: TGCAGTGCGCGGACAGGGAACGGCTACACCTTC. Protein sequence: CSARTGNGYTF.

The chain combines TRBV27 with TRBJ1-1, with TRBD1 as a possible D gene (6 bases). There are 14 residues in the CDR3. Trimming shortened V by 4 bases and J by 2 bases, and 11 bases separated the two germline ends. CDR1 is MNHEY, CDR2 SMNVEV, per germline (reference sequence). Here the CDR3 DNA reads TGTGCCAGCAGTTGGGGGCCCCTCAACACTGAAGCTTTCTTT. It translates to CASSWGPLNTEAFF.

The chain joins TRBV7-2 to TRBJ2-1, with unresolved D. From germline, CDR1 is SGHTA and CDR2 FQGNSA. Trimming removed 5 bases at V and 7 bases at J, with 15 bases between. The CDR3 runs 14 residues. The CDR3 is CASSLTPESNEQFF. The CDR3 DNA reads TGTGCCAGCAGCCTTACGCCGGAGTCGAATGAGCAGTTCTTC.

The sample holds a few counts of this clone. The V and J genes are TRBV19 and TRBJ1-5; possible D gene TRBD1, 6 bases. V lost 5 bases and J 1 base, leaving 12 bases between the germline ends. Germline loops: CDR1 LNHDA, CDR2 SQIVND (reference sequence). The CDR3 totals 15 residues. The CDR3 DNA is TGTGCCAGTAGTTGGTCAGGGGAGAGCAATCAGCCCCAGCATTTT. It encodes CASSWSGESNQPQHF.

To note about this clone: A read error may account for a junction end that differs from germline. The chain couples TRBV7-3 to TRBJ1-6, with D possibly TRBD1 on 6 matching bases. Germline CDR1 is SGHTA and CDR2 is FQGTGA. This CDR3 region has 14 residues. The DNA for the CDR3 is TGTGCCAGCAGCTTATTGGACAGAAATTCACCCCTCAACTTT. Translating it yields CASSLLDRNSPLNF. Supplemented by reference TRBV7-3 and TRBJ1-6, the full variable domain reads GAGVSQTPSNKVTEKGKYVELRCDPISGHTALYWYRQSLGQGPEFLIYFQGTGAADDSGLPNDRFFAVRPEGSVSTLKIQRTERGDSAVYLCASSLLDRNSPLNFGNGTRLTVT.

Comment on this clone: Mismatch with germline at one junction end may stem from a read error. This chain links TRBV6-6 with TRBJ1-5, with D possibly matching TRBD1 (5 bases). The CDR3 covers 14 residues. Germline values: CDR1 MNHNY, CDR2 SVGAGI (reference sequence). CDR3 DNA sequence: TGCGCCTCGGGGACGGGAGGGAGCAATCAGCCCCAGCATTTT. Encoded protein: CASGTGGSNQPQHF.

The count of this clone is one. The V and J genes are TRBV30 and TRBJ2-5; a weak D match, TRBD2 (6 bases). Germline loops: CDR1 GTSNPN, CDR2 SVGIG (reference sequence). The CDR3 runs 13 residues. V was cut by 2 bases and J by 3 bases, with 10 bases left in between. CDR3 nucleotides: TGTGCCTGGAGTACCGGGAGAGAAGAGACCCAGTACTTC. Translated: CAWSTGREETQYF.

The rearrangement uses TRBV5-4 and TRBJ2-5; 8 nucleotides agree with TRBD2. Germline CDR1 and CDR2: SGHNT and YYREEE (reference sequence). Trimming removed 3 bases from V and 5 bases from J; junction bases left unmatched: 9. The CDR3 covers 15 residues. CDR3 sequence reads: CASSYSGRDGETQYF. Here the CDR3 DNA reads TGTGCCAGCAGCTACAGCGGGAGAGATGGGGAGACCCAGTACTTC.

This clone was detected once. V is TRBV5-1 and J is TRBJ1-2; 11 bases align to TRBD1. Per the germline V gene, CDR1 is SGHRS and CDR2 is YFSETQ. Trimming took 4 bases from V and 8 from J; bases not matched to a gene: 16. This CDR3 spans 17 amino acids. DNA for the CDR3: TGCGCCAGCAGCCCGCAACCCCCGGGACAGGGGGGTGAGGGCTACACCTTC. It yields the protein CASSPQPPGQGGEGYTF.

The rearrangement joins TRBV11-2 to TRBJ2-1; no reliable D call. The V gene's germline CDR1 is SGHAT and CDR2 FQNNGV. The CDR3 is 14 amino acids. The V and J ends lost 0 bases and 4 bases respectively, with 7 bases between them. The CDR3 sequence: CASSLDSPYNEQFF. The CDR3 DNA sequence: TGTGCCAGCAGCTTAGATTCCCCATACAATGAGCAGTTCTTC.

The gene calls are TRBV5-1 and TRBJ2-7; 10 positions agree with TRBD2. CDR1 is SGHRS and CDR2 is YFSETQ in the germline V gene. The CDR3 runs to 17 residues. J was trimmed by 6 bases and V by 4 bases; bases with no gene match: 16. The CDR3 region has the DNA TGCGCCAGCAGCCCGGGGAGCGGGAGGGCTCGGGGCAGCGAGCAGTACTTC. It yields the protein CASSPGSGRARGSEQYF.